This T cell receptor beta chain was captured in a study of post-analysis software for immune sequencing data. Study at large: Patients with relapsing-remitting, secondary progressive and progressive-relapsing multiple sclerosis courses were all represented. Whole-study results and caveats: Versus controls, multiple sclerosis patients showed significantly lower diversity (normalized Chao1). Controls had lower frequencies than patients of a few TRBV segments, which included TRBV5-6, TRBV5-1 and TRBV20-1. F measure grouped same-batch samples tightly together.

This clonotype came up many times. Its antigen is as yet unknown. Germline CDR1 reads MDHEN; CDR2 reads SYDVKM. V was clipped by 6 bases and J by 2 bases, with 13 bases between them. The CDR3 runs 14 residues. Carried by the TCR beta cDNA libraries were unique molecular identifiers. With roughly 0.85 to 11 million T cells as the source, 500,000 to 650,000 cDNA molecules resulted. TCRdb recomputed calls from the PCR reads with MiXCR, one row per CDR3 protein. The data hold about 260,000 distinct CDR3 sequences, with 30% to 45% observed a single time. The clonotype was recovered from a girl between 5 and 17 years old with multiple sclerosis. J is TRBJ2-5 and V is TRBV28; a weak D match, TRBD2 (6 bases). The sample taken for sequencing was blood. The CDR3, as DNA: TGTGCCAGCAGCCAGAACGGGGGACAAGAGACCCAGTACTTC. Protein product: CASSQNGGQETQYF.